The table lists the clone carrying this TCR beta chain with many counts. Its antigen is not identified. This entry comes from a study of T cells in Graves' hyperthyroidism and ophthalmopathy. Findings of the study overall: Before onset, by a median of 6.5 months, the model predicted ophthalmopathy. Most expanded thyroid clonotypes above 0.001 recurred in blood. Ophthalmopathy cases were set apart from stable hyperthyroidism by a 13 V-J model.

RNA transcripts were the template for amplifying TCR beta CDR3 regions. With the HTBI primer set, the TCR CDR3 went through a first round of RT-PCR. TCRdb reprocessed the multiplex PCR reads via MiXCR and lists one record per CDR3 protein. The sample includes 500,000 to 600,000 distinct CDR3 sequences, roughly 45% of them seen just once. Clinicians diagnosed patients from clinical symptoms, serum thyroxine and TRAb, thyroid ultrasound and orbital computed tomography. Sequenced sample: peripheral blood or thyroid tissue (not recorded which). The receptor's source is an adult woman with Graves' disease, either hyperthyroidism or ophthalmopathy (not recorded which).

CDR3 bases: TGTGCCAGCAGTCCCACAGGGGCCGGTCAGCCCCAGCATTTT. Its protein is CASSPTGAGQPQHF. The chain employs TRBV12-3 or TRBV12-4 and TRBJ1-5, with 7 positions matching TRBD1. The CDR3 sequence is 14 residues long. Unmatched junction bases numbered 7, after V lost 5 bases and J lost 6 bases.